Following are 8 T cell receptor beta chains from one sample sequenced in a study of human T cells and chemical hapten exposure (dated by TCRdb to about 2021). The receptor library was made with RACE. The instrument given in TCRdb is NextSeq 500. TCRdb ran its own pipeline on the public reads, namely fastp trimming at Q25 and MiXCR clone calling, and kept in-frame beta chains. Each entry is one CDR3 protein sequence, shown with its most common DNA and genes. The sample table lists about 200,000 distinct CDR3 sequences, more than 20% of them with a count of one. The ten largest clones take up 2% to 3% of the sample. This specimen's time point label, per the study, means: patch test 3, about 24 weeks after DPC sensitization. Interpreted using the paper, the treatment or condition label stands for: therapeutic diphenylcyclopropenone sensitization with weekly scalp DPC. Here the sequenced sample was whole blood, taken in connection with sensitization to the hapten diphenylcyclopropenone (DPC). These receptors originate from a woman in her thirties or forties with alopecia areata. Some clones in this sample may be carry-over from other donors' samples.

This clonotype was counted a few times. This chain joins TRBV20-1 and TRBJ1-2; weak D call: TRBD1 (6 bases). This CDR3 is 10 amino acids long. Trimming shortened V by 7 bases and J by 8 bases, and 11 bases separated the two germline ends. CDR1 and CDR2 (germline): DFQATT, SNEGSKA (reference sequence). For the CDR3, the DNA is TGCAGTGTTACAGGGTTCGGCTACACCTTC. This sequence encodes CSVTGFGYTF.

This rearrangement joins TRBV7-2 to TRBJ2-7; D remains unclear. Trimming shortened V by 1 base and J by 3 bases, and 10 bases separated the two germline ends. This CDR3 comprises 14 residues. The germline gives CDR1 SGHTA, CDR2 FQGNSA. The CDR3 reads CASSLDFGFYEQYF. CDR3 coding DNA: TGTGCCAGCAGCTTAGATTTCGGCTTCTACGAGCAGTACTTC.

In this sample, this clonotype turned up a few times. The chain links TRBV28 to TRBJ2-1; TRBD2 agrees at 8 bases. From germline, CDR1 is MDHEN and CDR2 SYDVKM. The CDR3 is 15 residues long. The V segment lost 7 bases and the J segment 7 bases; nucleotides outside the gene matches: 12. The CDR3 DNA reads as TGTGCCAGCAAAAGGGGCGGGAGGCTGGAGAATGAGCAGTTCTTC. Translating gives CASKRGGRLENEQFF.

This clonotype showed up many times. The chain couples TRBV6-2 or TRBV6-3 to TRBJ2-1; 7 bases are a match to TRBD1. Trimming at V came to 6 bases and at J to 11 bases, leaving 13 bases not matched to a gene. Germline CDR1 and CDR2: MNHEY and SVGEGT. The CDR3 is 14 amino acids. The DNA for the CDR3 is TGTGCCAGCAGGGGCTTGGCGACAGGGTACAAGCAGTTCTTC. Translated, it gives CASRGLATGYKQFF.

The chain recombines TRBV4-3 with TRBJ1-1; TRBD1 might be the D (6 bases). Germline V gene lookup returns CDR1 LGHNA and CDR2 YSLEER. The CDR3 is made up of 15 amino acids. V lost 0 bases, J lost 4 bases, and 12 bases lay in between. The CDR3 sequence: CASSQDHGGLTEAFF. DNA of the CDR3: TGCGCCAGCAGCCAAGATCATGGGGGGCTCACTGAAGCTTTCTTT.

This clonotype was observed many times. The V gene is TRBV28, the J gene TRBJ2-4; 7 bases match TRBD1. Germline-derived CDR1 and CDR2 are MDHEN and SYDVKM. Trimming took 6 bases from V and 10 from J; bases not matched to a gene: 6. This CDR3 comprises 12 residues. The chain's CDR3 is CASRGTAWIQYF. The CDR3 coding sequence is TGTGCCAGCAGGGGGACAGCATGGATTCAGTACTTC.

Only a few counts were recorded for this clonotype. The DNA of the CDR3 is TGTGCCAGCAGCTCCCGACAGGGAGGGCAGTACTTC. This translates into CASSSRQGGQYF. J is TRBJ2-7 and V is TRBV7-9; a weak D match, TRBD1 (7 bases). The V end was cut by 4 bases, the J end by 9 bases, with 13 bases between. Germline lookup yields CDR1 SEHNR and CDR2 FQNEAQ (reference sequence). The CDR3 spans 12 residues. Together with reference TRBV7-9 and TRBJ2-7, the CDR3 gives the full variable domain: DTGVSQNPRHKITKRGQNVTFRCDPISEHNRLYWYRQTLGQGPEFLTYFQNEAQLEKSRLLSDRFSAERPKGSFSTLEIQRTEQGDSAMYLCASSSRQGGQYFGPGTRLTVT.

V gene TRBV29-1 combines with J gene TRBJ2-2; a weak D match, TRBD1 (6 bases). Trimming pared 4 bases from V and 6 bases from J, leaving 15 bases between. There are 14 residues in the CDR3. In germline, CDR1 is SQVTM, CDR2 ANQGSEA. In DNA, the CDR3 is TGCAGCGTTGTGGGGGCAGGGAAGGCCGGGGAGCTGTTTTTT. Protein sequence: CSVVGAGKAGELFF.